Detailed here is one TCR beta chain. V was trimmed by 1 base and J by 0 bases, leaving 10 bases between them. The CDR3 has 17 residues. Germline lookup yields CDR1 MNHEY and CDR2 SMNVEV (reference sequence). The entry originates in a study of blood T cell repertoires in COVID-19. Sequencing used immunoSEQ multiplex PCR; TCRdb keeps in-frame clones, though not all of them. The sample lists approximately 160,000 clones; roughly 87% were seen once. The sequenced material came from PBMCs or T cells enriched from blood (not recorded which). The clonotype comes from a woman aged 45 to 65 who had recovered from COVID-19. The V and J genes are TRBV27 and TRBJ1-6; D is uncertain. This CDR3 reads CASSLWLGSSYNSPLHF. The CDR3 coding sequence is TGTGCCAGCAGTTTATGGTTGGGGAGCTCCTATAATTCACCCCTCCACTTT.